This TCR beta chain was identified during a study of response to subunit inactivated influenza vaccine. Study-wide results and limits: The authors proposed limited new T cell recruitment per seasonal influenza vaccination.

Trimming removed 0 bases at V and 4 bases at J, with 9 bases between. The length of the CDR3 is 14 residues. CDR1 is SGHTA and CDR2 is FQGNSA in the germline V gene. This clonotype has at least ten counts. The target antigen is unknown. TCRdb called the RT-PCR reads again in MiXCR, with one record for every CDR3 protein. Of 430,000 or so distinct CDR3 sequences in the sample, 9.5% to 12% were seen once. Sequences were derived from PBMCs from blood, sampled around seven weeks after vaccination. The receptor was derived from a man between 50 and 59 years old who received an inactivated influenza vaccine. The chain carries TRBV7-2 and TRBJ1-1; no firm D call. The CDR3, as DNA: TGTGCCAGCAGCTTAGCGCCGCGAGGCACTGAAGCTTTCTTT. Translation: CASSLAPRGTEAFF.